These 13 T cell receptor beta chains were all obtained from the same sample, sequenced in a study of T cell responses to AZD1222 COVID-19 vaccine. TCRdb keeps only in-frame clones here, not all; method: immunoSEQ multiplex PCR. The sample carries 45,000 to 65,000 clones, about nine tenths recorded once. The specimen was peripheral blood, collected 28 days after the second AZD1222 dose. All receptors derive from an adult who received the AZD1222 COVID-19 vaccine.

The chain employs TRBV18 and TRBJ1-1; D unresolved. V shed 3 bases and J shed 11 bases, with 13 bases lying between them. The CDR3 length is 12 residues. The V gene's germline CDR1 is KGHSH and CDR2 LQKENI. DNA for the CDR3: TGTGCCAGCTCACCGACCGTAAACGGGGCTTTCTTT. It translates to CASSPTVNGAFF.

This clone came up a few times. The chain uses TRBV9 and TRBJ1-3; no firm D call. The germline V and J ends were trimmed by 0 bases and 0 bases, with 13 bases remaining between them. Looked up from germline, CDR1 is SGDLS and CDR2 is YYNGEE. The CDR3 is 17 residues long. CDR3 in amino acids: CASSVVGGRNSGNTIYF. The CDR3 coding sequence is TGTGCCAGCAGCGTAGTTGGAGGGCGCAACTCTGGAAACACCATATATTTT.

The chain couples TRBV9 to TRBJ2-7, with D maybe TRBD2 (5 bases). The CDR3 is made up of 14 amino acids. Trimming removed 3 bases at V and 5 bases at J, with 15 bases between. The germline V gene has CDR1 SGDLS and CDR2 YYNGEE. The DNA for the CDR3 is TGTGCCAGCAGCGGCCCTCCTGCGGGCGACGAGCAGTACTTC. Translation: CASSGPPAGDEQYF.

The chain uses TRBV9 and TRBJ2-1; 12 bases are a match to TRBD2. The CDR3 covers 16 residues. V shed 0 bases, J shed 7 bases, and the junction held 5 bases outside the gene matches. Germline V gives CDR1 SGDLS, CDR2 YYNGEE. CDR3 sequence: CASSVGLAGAGNEQFF. The CDR3 DNA is TGTGCCAGCAGCGTAGGACTAGCGGGAGCCGGTAATGAGCAGTTCTTC. The full variable domain, in which reference TRBV9 and TRBJ2-1 provide the parts outside the CDR3, is DSGVTQTPKHLITATGQRVTLRCSPRSGDLSVYWYQQSLDQGLQFLIQYYNGEERAKGNILERFSAQQFPDLHSELNLSSLELGDSALYFCASSVGLAGAGNEQFFGPGTRLTVL.

V is TRBV28 and J is TRBJ2-3; 8 bases are shared with TRBD1. Losses at the gene ends were 6 bases for V and 2 bases for J; bases not matched to a gene: 4. The CDR3 totals 14 residues. The germline V gene has CDR1 MDHEN and CDR2 SYDVKM. This CDR3 reads CASSRTGFTDTQYF. The CDR3 DNA reads as TGTGCCAGCAGCCGGACAGGGTTCACAGATACGCAGTATTTT. The variable domain in full, completed from reference TRBV28 and TRBJ2-3, reads DVKVTQSSRYLVKRTGEKVFLECVQDMDHENMFWYRQDPGLGLRLIYFSYDVKMKEKGDIPEGYSVSREKKERFSLILESASTNQTSMYLCASSRTGFTDTQYFGPGTRLTVL.

The chain couples TRBV7-8 to TRBJ2-3, with TRBD2 identical over 9 bases. The germline gives CDR1 SGHVS, CDR2 FQNEAQ. CDR3 length equals 16 residues. V was clipped by 0 bases and J by 6 bases; unmatched bases: 7. The CDR3, as DNA: TGTGCCAGCAGCTTAGCCGTAGCGGGAGTCTGGGATACGCAGTATTTT. Amino acid sequence: CASSLAVAGVWDTQYF.

V is TRBV28 and J is TRBJ2-5; unclear D gene. This CDR3 is built from 12 residues. Looked up from germline, CDR1 is MDHEN and CDR2 is SYDVKM. Trimming took off 6 bases at V and 3 bases at J, with 8 bases between the two ends. CDR3 region: CASSPPKETQYF. In DNA, the CDR3 is TGTGCCAGCAGCCCTCCGAAAGAGACCCAGTACTTC.

J is TRBJ2-1 and V is TRBV6-7; tentatively, D is TRBD2 (6 bases). TRBV6-7 is an open reading frame, and its role is uncertain. V was trimmed by 1 base and J by 5 bases, leaving 12 bases between them. The CDR3 spans 15 residues. The chain's CDR3 is CASSYLPGAHNEQFF. DNA of the CDR3: TGTGCCAGCAGTTACTTACCGGGAGCCCACAATGAGCAGTTCTTC.

V gene TRBV28 combines with J gene TRBJ1-5, with D perhaps TRBD1 (6 bases). The CDR3 is 17 amino acids. Deletions cut 2 bases from V and 4 bases from J, with 18 bases between. Germline CDR1 reads MDHEN; CDR2 reads SYDVKM. CDR3: CASSLILLGAINQPQHF. The CDR3 bases are TGTGCCAGCAGTTTAATTCTTTTGGGGGCCATTAATCAGCCCCAGCATTTT.

The chain links TRBV28 to TRBJ2-7; D unresolved. Trimming took 4 bases from V and 3 from J, leaving 4 bases between them. Per germline, CDR1 MDHEN and CDR2 SYDVKM. This CDR3 is 11 amino acids long. CDR3 DNA sequence: TGTGCCAGCAGTTCCTTCTACGAGCAGTACTTC. This encodes CASSSFYEQYF.

This CDR3 is CASSLIRTGNIQYF. In nucleotides, the CDR3 is TGTGCCAGCAGTTTGATTAGGACGGGAAACATTCAGTACTTC. The V gene is TRBV28, the J gene TRBJ2-4, with D unclear. From germline, CDR1 is MDHEN and CDR2 SYDVKM. The CDR3 length is 14 residues. Between the trimmed V and J ends, which lost 3 bases and 6 bases, there was a span of 12 bases.

The chain couples TRBV28 to TRBJ1-3, with TRBD1 matching over 7 bases. This CDR3 comprises 14 residues. Germline V gene lookup returns CDR1 MDHEN and CDR2 SYDVKM. The ends lost 7 bases at V and 0 bases at J; junction bases unmatched: 3. CDR3 loop: CASMTGRSGNTIYF. In nucleotides, the CDR3 is TGTGCCAGCATGACAGGGCGCTCTGGAAACACCATATATTTT.

Worth noting for this clone: The same CDR3 arises from other DNA sequences in this sample as well. The V and J genes are TRBV5-1 and TRBJ1-1; D remains unclear. CDR1 SGHRS and CDR2 YFSETQ come from the germline V gene. The CDR3 length is 15 residues. V was pared by 0 bases and J by 2 bases, with 11 bases between. The CDR3 here is CASSLDGRPNTEAFF. CDR3 nucleotides: TGCGCCAGCAGCTTGGACGGCAGACCAAACACTGAAGCTTTCTTT.